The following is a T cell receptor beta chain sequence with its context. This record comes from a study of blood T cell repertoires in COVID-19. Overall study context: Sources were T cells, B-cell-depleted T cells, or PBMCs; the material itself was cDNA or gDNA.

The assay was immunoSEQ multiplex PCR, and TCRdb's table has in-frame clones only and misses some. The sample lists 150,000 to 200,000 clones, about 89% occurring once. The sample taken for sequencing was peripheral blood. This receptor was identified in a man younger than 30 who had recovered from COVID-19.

The CDR3 region has the DNA TGTGCCAGCAGTTGGGACAGACGCTACGAGCAGTACTTC. Protein: CASSWDRRYEQYF. The rearrangement links TRBV27 to TRBJ2-7; 7 bases agree with TRBD1. This CDR3 spans 13 amino acids. V dropped 4 bases and J dropped 3; count of bases not matched to a gene: 3. CDR1 and CDR2 from the germline V gene are MNHEY and SMNVEV (reference sequence).